This TCR beta chain was profiled in a study of blood T cell repertoires in COVID-19. Overall study: Both acute and convalescent COVID-19 samples were obtained from the United States, Italy and Spain.

J was trimmed by 4 bases and V by 7 bases; bases with no gene match: 17. The CDR3 covers 18 residues. Germline loops: CDR1 SGHRS, CDR2 YFSETQ. How the authors handled the data: Amplification with reference gene primers provided the estimates of nucleated cell counts. Libraries were prepared by immunoSEQ multiplex PCR; TCRdb keeps only in-frame clonotypes and omits some of them. That table is the source of V, J and clone size, and D and trimming were worked out from the DNA. The sample has around 460,000 clones, about 90% seen once. The receptor was isolated from a man aged 18-30 years with COVID-19, enrolled during active disease. Sample: peripheral blood. The chain has TRBV5-1 and TRBJ2-1; 10 bases align to TRBD2. CDR3 residues: CASRGRASGSPVYNEQFF. The CDR3, as DNA: TGCGCCAGCCGAGGGCGGGCTAGCGGGAGCCCCGTTTACAATGAGCAGTTCTTC.